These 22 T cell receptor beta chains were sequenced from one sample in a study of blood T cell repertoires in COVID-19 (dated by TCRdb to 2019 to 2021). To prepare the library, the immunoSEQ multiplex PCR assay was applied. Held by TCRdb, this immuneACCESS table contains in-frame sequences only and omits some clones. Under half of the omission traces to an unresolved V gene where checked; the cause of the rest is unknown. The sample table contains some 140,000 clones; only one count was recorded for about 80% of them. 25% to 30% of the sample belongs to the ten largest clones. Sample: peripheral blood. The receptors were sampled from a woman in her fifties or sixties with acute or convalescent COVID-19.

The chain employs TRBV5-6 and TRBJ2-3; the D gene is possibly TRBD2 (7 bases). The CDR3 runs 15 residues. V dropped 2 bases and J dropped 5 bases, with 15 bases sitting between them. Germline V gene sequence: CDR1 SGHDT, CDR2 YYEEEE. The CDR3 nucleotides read TGTGCCAGCAGCTTAGACGGGGGGCCGGGAGATACGCAGTATTTT. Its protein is CASSLDGGPGDTQYF.

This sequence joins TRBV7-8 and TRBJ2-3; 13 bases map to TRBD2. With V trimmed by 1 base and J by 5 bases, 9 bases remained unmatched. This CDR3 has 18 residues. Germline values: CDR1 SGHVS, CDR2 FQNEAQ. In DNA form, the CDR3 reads TGTGCCAGCAGCTTAGTACCGGGACTAGCGGGGCGGCGAGATACGCAGTATTTT. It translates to CASSLVPGLAGRRDTQYF. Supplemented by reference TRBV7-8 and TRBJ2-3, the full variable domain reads GAGVSQSPRYKVAKRGQDVALRCDPISGHVSLFWYQQALGQGPEFLTYFQNEAQLDKSGLPSDRFFAERPEGSVSTLKIQRTQQEDSAVYLCASSLVPGLAGRRDTQYFGPGTRLTVL.

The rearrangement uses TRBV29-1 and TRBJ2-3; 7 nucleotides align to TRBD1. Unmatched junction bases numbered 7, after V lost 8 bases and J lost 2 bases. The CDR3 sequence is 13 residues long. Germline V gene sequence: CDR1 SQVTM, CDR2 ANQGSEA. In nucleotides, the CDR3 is TGCAGCACCAAGGGACAGCCCACAGATACGCAGTATTTT. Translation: CSTKGQPTDTQYF.

CDR3 DNA sequence: TGTGCCACGGGAGTATCTTCAACTAATGAAAAACTGTTTTTT. The encoded protein is CATGVSSTNEKLFF. The chain couples TRBV3-1 (or the pseudogene TRBV3-2) to TRBJ1-4; D ambiguous. CDR3 length: 14 amino acids. The V end lost 10 bases, the J end lost 0 bases, and 12 bases lay between the germline ends. Germline assignment: CDR1 LGHDT and CDR2 YNNKEL (reference sequence).

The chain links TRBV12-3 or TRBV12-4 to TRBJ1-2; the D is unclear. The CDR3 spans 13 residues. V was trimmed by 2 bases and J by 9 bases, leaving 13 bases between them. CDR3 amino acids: CASSLNSRPSYTF. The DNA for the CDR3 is TGTGCCAGCAGTTTAAACAGCCGCCCCAGCTACACCTTC.

CDR3 in amino acids: CASSRETGGGDYGYTF. For the CDR3, the DNA is TGCGCCAGCAGCCGGGAGACAGGGGGCGGCGACTATGGCTACACCTTC. This chain joins TRBV5-1 and TRBJ1-2, with TRBD1 matching 10 bases. This CDR3 is built from 16 residues. From germline, CDR1 is SGHRS and CDR2 YFSETQ. J was trimmed by 3 bases and V by 4 bases; bases with no gene match: 9.

The CDR3 coding sequence is TGTGCCAGCAGTGGAGAGGGGGGGATCGGTGGCTACACCTTC. This gives the protein CASSGEGGIGGYTF. The V gene is TRBV2, the J gene TRBJ1-2; the D gene is possibly TRBD1 (6 bases). The V and J ends lost 4 bases and 7 bases respectively, with 16 bases between them. The CDR3 is 14 residues long. CDR1 SNHLY and CDR2 FYNNEI come from the germline V gene.

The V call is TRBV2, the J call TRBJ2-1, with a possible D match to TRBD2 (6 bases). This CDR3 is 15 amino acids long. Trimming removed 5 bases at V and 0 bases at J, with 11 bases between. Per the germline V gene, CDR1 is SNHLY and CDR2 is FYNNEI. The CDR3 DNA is TGTGCCAGCAGTCGCCAACTAGCCTCCTACAATGAGCAGTTCTTC. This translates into CASSRQLASYNEQFF.

The CDR3 sequence is CASKRREADTQYF. The CDR3 bases are TGTGCCAGCAAGCGGAGGGAAGCAGATACGCAGTATTTT. The gene calls are TRBV4-2 and TRBJ2-3; tentative D call: TRBD2 (6 bases). Between the trimmed V and J ends, which lost 7 bases and 4 bases, there was a span of 12 bases. The CDR3 loop spans 13 amino acids. The germline CDR1 and CDR2 sequences are LGHNA and YNFKEQ.

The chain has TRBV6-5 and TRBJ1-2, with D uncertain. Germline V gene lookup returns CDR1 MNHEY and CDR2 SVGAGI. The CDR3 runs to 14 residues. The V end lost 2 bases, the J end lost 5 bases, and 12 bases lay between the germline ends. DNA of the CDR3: TGTGCCAGCAGTTACGACCATCCGGGATATGGCTACACCTTC. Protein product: CASSYDHPGYGYTF.

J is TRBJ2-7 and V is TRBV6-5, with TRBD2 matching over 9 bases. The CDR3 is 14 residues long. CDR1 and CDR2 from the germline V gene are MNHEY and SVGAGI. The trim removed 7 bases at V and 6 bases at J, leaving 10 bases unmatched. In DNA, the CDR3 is TGTGCCAGCATAGGGTGGGGACTAGCTCCCGAGCAGTACTTC. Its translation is CASIGWGLAPEQYF.

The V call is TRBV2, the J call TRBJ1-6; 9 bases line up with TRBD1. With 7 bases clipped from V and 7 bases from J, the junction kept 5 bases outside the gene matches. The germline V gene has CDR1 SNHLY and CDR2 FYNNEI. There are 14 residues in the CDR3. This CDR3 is CASTRQGGNSPLHF. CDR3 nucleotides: TGTGCCAGCACCAGACAGGGGGGAAATTCACCCCTCCACTTT.

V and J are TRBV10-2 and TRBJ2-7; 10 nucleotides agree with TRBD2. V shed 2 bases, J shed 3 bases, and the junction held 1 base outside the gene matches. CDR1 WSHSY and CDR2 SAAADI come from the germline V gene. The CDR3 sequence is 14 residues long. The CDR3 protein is CASSEVAGGYEQYV. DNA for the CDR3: TGCGCCAGCAGTGAGGTAGCGGGGGGCTACGAGCAGTACGTC.

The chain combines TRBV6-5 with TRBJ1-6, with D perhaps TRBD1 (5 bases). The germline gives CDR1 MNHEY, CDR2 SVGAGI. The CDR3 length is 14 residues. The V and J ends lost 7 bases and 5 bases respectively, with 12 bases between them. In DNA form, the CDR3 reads TGTGCCAGCATAATGCAGGGCAATAATTCACCCCTCCACTTT. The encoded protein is CASIMQGNNSPLHF.

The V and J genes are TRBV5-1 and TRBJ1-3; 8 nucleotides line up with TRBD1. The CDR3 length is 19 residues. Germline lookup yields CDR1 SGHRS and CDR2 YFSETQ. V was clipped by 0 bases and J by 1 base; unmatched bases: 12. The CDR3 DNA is TGCGCCAGCAGCTTGGACCCAAATGGACAGGGCGGATCTGGAAACACCATATATTTT. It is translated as CASSLDPNGQGGSGNTIYF.

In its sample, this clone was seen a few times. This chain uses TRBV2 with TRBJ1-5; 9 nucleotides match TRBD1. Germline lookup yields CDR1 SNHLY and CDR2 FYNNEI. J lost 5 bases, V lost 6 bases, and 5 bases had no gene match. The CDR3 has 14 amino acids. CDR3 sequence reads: CASRRQGDDQPQHF. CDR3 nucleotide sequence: TGTGCCAGCAGAAGACAGGGGGATGATCAGCCCCAGCATTTT. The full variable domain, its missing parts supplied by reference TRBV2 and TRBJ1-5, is EPEVTQTPSHQVTQMGQEVILRCVPISNHLYFYWYRQILGQKVEFLVSFYNNEISEKSEIFDDQFSVERPDGSNFTLKIRSTKLEDSAMYFCASRRQGDDQPQHFGDGTRLSIL.

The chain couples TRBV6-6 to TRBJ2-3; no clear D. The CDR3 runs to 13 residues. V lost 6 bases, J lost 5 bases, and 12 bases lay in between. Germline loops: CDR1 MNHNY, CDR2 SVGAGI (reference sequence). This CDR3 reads CASSPRVKDTQYF. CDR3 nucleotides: TGTGCCAGCAGCCCCCGGGTGAAAGATACGCAGTATTTT.

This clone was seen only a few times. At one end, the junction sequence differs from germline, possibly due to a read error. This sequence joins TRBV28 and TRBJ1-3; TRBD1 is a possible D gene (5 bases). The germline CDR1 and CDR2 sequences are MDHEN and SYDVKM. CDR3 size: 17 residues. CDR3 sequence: CASTITGRASSRNTIYF. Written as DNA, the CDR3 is TGTGCCAGCACCATAACGGGCAGGGCTTCCTCTAGAAACACCATATATTTT.

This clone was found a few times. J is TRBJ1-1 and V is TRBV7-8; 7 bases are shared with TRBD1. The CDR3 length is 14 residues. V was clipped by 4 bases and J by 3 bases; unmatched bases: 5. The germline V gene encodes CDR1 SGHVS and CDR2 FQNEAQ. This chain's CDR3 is CASSSSTGDTEAFF. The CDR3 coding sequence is TGTGCCAGCAGCTCCTCCACAGGGGACACTGAAGCTTTCTTT. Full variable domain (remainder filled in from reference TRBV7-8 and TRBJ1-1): GAGVSQSPRYKVAKRGQDVALRCDPISGHVSLFWYQQALGQGPEFLTYFQNEAQLDKSGLPSDRFFAERPEGSVSTLKIQRTQQEDSAVYLCASSSSTGDTEAFFGQGTRLTVV.

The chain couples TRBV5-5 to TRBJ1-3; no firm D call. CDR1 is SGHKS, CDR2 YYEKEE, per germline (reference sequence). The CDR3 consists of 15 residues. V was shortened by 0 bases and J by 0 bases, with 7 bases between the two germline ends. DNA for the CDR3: TGTGCCAGCAGCTTGGCACAAAACTCTGGAAACACCATATATTTT. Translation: CASSLAQNSGNTIYF.

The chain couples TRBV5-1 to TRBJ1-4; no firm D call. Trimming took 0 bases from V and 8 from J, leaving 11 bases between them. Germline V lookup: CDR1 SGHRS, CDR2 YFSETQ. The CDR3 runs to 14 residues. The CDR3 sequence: CASSLGAIGEKLFF. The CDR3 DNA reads TGCGCCAGCAGCTTGGGTGCGATCGGGGAAAAACTGTTTTTT.

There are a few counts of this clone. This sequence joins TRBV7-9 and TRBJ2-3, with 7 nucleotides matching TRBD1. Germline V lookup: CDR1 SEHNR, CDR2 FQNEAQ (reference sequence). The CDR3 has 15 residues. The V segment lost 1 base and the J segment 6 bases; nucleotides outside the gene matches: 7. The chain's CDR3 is CASSLGRQGLDTQYF. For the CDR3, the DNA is TGTGCCAGCAGCTTAGGTCGACAGGGTTTGGATACGCAGTATTTT.